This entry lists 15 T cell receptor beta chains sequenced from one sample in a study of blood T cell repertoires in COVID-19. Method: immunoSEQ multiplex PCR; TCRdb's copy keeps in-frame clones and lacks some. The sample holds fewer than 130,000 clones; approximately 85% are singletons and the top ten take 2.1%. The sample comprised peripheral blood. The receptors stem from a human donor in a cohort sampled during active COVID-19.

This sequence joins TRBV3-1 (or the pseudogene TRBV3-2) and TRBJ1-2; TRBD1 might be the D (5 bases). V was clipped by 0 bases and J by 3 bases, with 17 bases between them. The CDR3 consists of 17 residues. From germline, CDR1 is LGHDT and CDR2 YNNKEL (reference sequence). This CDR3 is CASSQESRAGFHYGYTF. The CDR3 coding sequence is TGTGCCAGCAGCCAAGAGTCTCGGGCAGGGTTTCACTATGGCTACACCTTC.

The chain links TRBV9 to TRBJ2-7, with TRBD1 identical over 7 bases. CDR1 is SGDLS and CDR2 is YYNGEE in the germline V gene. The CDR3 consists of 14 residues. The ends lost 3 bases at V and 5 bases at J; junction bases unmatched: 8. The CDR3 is CASSALEGAHEQYF. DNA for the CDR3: TGTGCCAGCAGCGCCCTCGAGGGGGCCCACGAGCAGTACTTC. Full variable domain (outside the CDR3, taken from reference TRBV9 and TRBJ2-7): DSGVTQTPKHLITATGQRVTLRCSPRSGDLSVYWYQQSLDQGLQFLIQYYNGEERAKGNILERFSAQQFPDLHSELNLSSLELGDSALYFCASSALEGAHEQYFGPGTRLTVT.

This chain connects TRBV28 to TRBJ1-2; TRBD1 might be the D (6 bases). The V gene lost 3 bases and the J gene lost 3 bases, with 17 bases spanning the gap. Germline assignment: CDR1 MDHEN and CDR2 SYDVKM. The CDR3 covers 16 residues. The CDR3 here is CASSFIGTQWDYGYTF. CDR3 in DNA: TGTGCCAGCAGTTTTATCGGGACACAATGGGACTATGGCTACACCTTC.

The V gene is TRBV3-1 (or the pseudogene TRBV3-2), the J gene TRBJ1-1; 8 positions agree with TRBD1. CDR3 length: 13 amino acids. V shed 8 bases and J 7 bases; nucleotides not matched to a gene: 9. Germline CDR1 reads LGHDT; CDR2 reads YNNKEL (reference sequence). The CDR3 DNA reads TGTGCCAGCGAGCGGACAGGGTTTGGTGAAGCTTTCTTT. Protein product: CASERTGFGEAFF.

DNA for the CDR3: TGTGCCAGCAGCTTAGGTTGGACTAGCGGGAGCAACGACGAGCAGTACTTC. Translation gives CASSLGWTSGSNDEQYF. The chain carries TRBV7-8 and TRBJ2-7; 13 nucleotides match TRBD2. Germline V gene lookup returns CDR1 SGHVS and CDR2 FQNEAQ. Losses at the gene ends were 1 base for V and 5 bases for J; bases not matched to a gene: 8. The CDR3 loop spans 17 amino acids.

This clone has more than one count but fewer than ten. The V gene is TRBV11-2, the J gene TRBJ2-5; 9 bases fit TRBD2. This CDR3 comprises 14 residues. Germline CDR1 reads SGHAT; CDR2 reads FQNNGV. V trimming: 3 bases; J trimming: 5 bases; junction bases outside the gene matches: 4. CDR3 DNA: TGTGCCAGCAGCTTTGGCGGGGGGGCGGAGACCCAGTACTTC. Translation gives CASSFGGGAETQYF.

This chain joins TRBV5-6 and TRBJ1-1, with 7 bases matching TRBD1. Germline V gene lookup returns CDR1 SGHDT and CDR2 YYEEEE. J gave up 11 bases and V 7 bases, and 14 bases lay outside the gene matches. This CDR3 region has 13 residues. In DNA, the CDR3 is TGTGCCAGCGCCAACCTCCGGGACAGTGGGGCTTTCTTT. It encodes CASANLRDSGAFF. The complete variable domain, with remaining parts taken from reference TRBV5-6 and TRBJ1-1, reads DAGVTQSPTHLIKTRGQQVTLRCSPKSGHDTVSWYQQALGQGPQFIFQYYEEEERQRGNFPDRFSGHQFPNYSSELNVNALLLGDSALYLCASANLRDSGAFFGQGTRLTVV.

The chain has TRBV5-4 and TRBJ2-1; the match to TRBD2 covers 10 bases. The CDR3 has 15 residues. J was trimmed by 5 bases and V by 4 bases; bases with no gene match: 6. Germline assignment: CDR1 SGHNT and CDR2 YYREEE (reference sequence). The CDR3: CASSTQRGGHNEQFF. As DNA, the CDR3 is TGTGCCAGCAGCACTCAGCGGGGGGGCCACAATGAGCAGTTCTTC.

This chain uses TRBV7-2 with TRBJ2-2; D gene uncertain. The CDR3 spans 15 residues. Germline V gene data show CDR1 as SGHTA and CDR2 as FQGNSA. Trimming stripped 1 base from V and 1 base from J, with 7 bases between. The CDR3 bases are TGTGCCAGCAGCTTAGGAGCAGGGAACACCGGGGAGCTGTTTTTT. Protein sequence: CASSLGAGNTGELFF.

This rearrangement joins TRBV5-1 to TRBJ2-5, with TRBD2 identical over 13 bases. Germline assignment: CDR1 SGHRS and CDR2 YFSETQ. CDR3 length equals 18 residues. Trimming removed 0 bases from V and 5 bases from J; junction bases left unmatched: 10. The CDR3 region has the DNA TGCGCCAGCAGCTTGGTAACTAGCGGGGGGGCCACGGGGGAGACCCAGTACTTC. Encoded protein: CASSLVTSGGATGETQYF. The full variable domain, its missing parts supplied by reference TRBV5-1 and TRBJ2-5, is KAGVTQTPRYLIKTRGQQVTLSCSPISGHRSVSWYQQTPGQGLQFLFEYFSETQRNKGNFPGRFSGRQFSNSRSEMNVSTLELGDSALYLCASSLVTSGGATGETQYFGPGTRLLVL.

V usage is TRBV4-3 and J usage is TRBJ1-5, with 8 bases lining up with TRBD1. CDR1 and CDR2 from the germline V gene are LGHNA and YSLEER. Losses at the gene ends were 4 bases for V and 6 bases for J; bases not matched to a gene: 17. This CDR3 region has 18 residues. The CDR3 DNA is TGCGCCAGCAGCCTCCAGGTGGTAGGGACAGGATTATCTCAGCCCCAGCATTTT. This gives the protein CASSLQVVGTGLSQPQHF.

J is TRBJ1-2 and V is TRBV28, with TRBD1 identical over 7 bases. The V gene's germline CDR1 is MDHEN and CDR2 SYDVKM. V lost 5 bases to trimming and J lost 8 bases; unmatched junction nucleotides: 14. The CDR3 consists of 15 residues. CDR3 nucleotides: TGTGCCAGCAGTCCTCGAAACCGGGACAGCAGCGGCTACACCTTC. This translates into CASSPRNRDSSGYTF.

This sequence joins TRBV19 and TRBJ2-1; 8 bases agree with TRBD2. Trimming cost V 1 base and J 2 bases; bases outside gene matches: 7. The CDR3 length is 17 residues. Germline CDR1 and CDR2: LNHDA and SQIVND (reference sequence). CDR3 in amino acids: CASSIVRGGGTYNEQFF. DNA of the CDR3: TGTGCCAGTAGTATAGTTCGGGGGGGAGGCACCTACAATGAGCAGTTCTTC.

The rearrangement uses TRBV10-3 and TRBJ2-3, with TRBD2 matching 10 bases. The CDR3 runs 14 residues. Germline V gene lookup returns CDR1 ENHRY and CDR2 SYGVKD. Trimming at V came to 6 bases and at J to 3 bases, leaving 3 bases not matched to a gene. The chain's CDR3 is CAIRAGGPTDTQYF. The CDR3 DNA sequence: TGTGCCATCAGAGCGGGGGGGCCTACAGATACGCAGTATTTT.

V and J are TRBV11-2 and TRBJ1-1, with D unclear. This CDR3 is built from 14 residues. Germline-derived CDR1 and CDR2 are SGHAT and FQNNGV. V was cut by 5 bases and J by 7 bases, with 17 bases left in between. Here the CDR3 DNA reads TGTGCCAGCAGCATACGCAAGCAGGTTGTTGAAGCTTTCTTT. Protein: CASSIRKQVVEAFF.